This entry lists 21 T cell receptor beta chains sequenced from one sample in a study of T cells in Graves' hyperthyroidism and ophthalmopathy. Amplified regions were TCR beta CDR3 sequences from RNA transcripts. HTBI primers were the set used in a first-round RT-PCR of the TCR CDR3. TCRdb independently ran MiXCR on the multiplex PCR reads; one entry per CDR3 protein. The table has over 450,000 distinct CDR3 sequences, 17% seen once. Specimen: blood. These receptor sequences come from a woman between 18 and 29 years old with Graves' ophthalmopathy.

V is TRBV19 and J is TRBJ1-4; the match to TRBD1 covers 8 bases. The junction had 11 bases not matched to a gene; V was cut back by 5 bases and J by 0 bases. Per the germline V gene, CDR1 is LNHDA and CDR2 is SQIVND (reference sequence). The CDR3 sequence is 18 residues long. The CDR3 is CASSAFRDRTTTNEKLFF. DNA for the CDR3: TGTGCCAGTAGTGCCTTTCGGGACAGGACTACAACTAATGAAAAACTGTTTTTT. Full variable domain (remainder filled in from reference TRBV19 and TRBJ1-4): DGGITQSPKYLFRKEGQNVTLSCEQNLNHDAMYWYRQDPGQGLRLIYYSQIVNDFQKGDIAEGYSVSREKKESFPLTVTSAQKNPTAFYLCASSAFRDRTTTNEKLFFGSGTQLSVL.

The CDR3 sequence is CSARDSASGGHNEQFF. Here the CDR3 DNA reads TGCAGTGCTAGAGATTCTGCTAGCGGGGGACACAATGAGCAGTTCTTC. This chain connects TRBV20-1 to TRBJ2-1; 10 nucleotides match TRBD2. The CDR3 runs 16 residues. V lost 0 bases to trimming and J lost 5 bases; unmatched junction nucleotides: 7. Germline lookup yields CDR1 DFQATT and CDR2 SNEGSKA (reference sequence).

Many counts were recorded for this clonotype. The CDR3 DNA reads as TGCAGTGCTAGAGTGCCCAGGGGACAGCGCTCCTACGAGCAGTACTTC. This codes for CSARVPRGQRSYEQYF. The chain joins TRBV20-1 to TRBJ2-7; 7 bases map to TRBD1. V gave up 1 base and J gave up 0 bases; unmatched junction bases: 9. The CDR3 sequence is 16 residues long. Germline assignment: CDR1 DFQATT and CDR2 SNEGSKA (reference sequence).

This clonotype has at least ten counts. J is TRBJ1-1 and V is TRBV20-1; 8 bases map to TRBD1. CDR3 size: 13 residues. Trimming cost V 6 bases and J 1 base; bases outside gene matches: 4. The V gene's germline CDR1 is DFQATT and CDR2 SNEGSKA (reference sequence). The CDR3, as DNA: TGCAGTGCCCAGGACAGGGCGAACACTGAAGCTTTCTTT. Its translation: CSAQDRANTEAFF.

The rearrangement joins TRBV6-1 to TRBJ1-1, with 8 bases aligning to TRBD1. Germline CDR1 and CDR2: MNHNS and SASEGT. V gave up 6 bases and J gave up 7 bases; unmatched junction bases: 4. The length of the CDR3 is 12 residues. The DNA for the CDR3 is TGTGCCAGCAGCGCGGGACAGGTTGAAGCTTTCTTT. Its translation is CASSAGQVEAFF.

Points on this clonotype: One end of the junction fails to match germline, which may point to a read error. This chain joins TRBV7-8 and TRBJ1-3, with 8 bases identical to TRBD1. Germline V gives CDR1 SGHVS, CDR2 FQNEAQ. The CDR3 extends over 15 amino acids. The CDR3 nucleotides are TGTGCCAGCAGCGACCCGGGACAGGCTGGAAACACCACATATTTT. Encoded protein: CASSDPGQAGNTTYF.

Details on this clonotype: At one end, the junction sequence differs from germline, possibly due to a read error. The gene calls are TRBV27 and TRBJ1-2; D possibly corresponds to TRBD1 (6 bases). The CDR3 is 15 amino acids. Looked up from germline, CDR1 is MNHEY and CDR2 is SMNVEV (reference sequence). The CDR3 nucleotides are TGTGTCAGCAGTTTTTCTTTCGGGACACCCTATGGCTACACCTTC. This gives the protein CVSSFSFGTPYGYTF.

This clonotype was seen only a few times. This chain joins TRBV9 and TRBJ2-5, with D possibly matching TRBD1 (6 bases). Germline-derived CDR1 and CDR2 are SGDLS and YYNGEE. The CDR3 consists of 14 residues. The V and J ends lost 5 bases and 5 bases respectively, with 16 bases between them. CDR3 in amino acids: CASSRQAWEETQYF. The DNA of the CDR3 is TGTGCCAGCAGTCGACAGGCCTGGGAGGAGACCCAGTACTTC.

This chain uses TRBV2 with TRBJ2-7; D might be TRBD2 (6 bases). The germline gives CDR1 SNHLY, CDR2 FYNNEI. CDR3 size: 15 residues. Trimming stripped 4 bases from V and 3 bases from J, with 16 bases between. The CDR3 here is CASSGPGVKNYEQYF. The CDR3 DNA reads TGTGCCAGCAGTGGGCCGGGGGTTAAAAACTACGAGCAGTACTTC.

This clonotype has at least ten counts. The J gene is TRBJ2-7, the V gene TRBV27; no clear D gene. CDR3 length equals 13 residues. The V gene lost 10 bases and the J gene lost 0 bases, with 13 bases spanning the gap. Germline CDR1 MNHEY, CDR2 SMNVEV (reference sequence). CDR3 nucleotides: TGTGCCACCCAATCCCGACTCTCCTACGAGCAGTACTTC. It encodes CATQSRLSYEQYF.

In the case of this clonotype: A clone one base away is much larger, so this may be a read error. The chain is built from TRBV7-9 and TRBJ2-7, with D possibly matching TRBD2 (6 bases). The length of the CDR3 is 15 residues. V gave up 5 bases and J gave up 2 bases, with 16 bases separating them. Germline V gene lookup returns CDR1 SEHNR and CDR2 FQNEAQ (reference sequence). CDR3 region: CASSQDSGGAYEQYF. The DNA for the CDR3 is TGTGCCAGCAGCCAAGATAGTGGAGGGGCCTACGAGCAGTACTTC.

This clonotype was seen many times. The chain carries TRBV11-2 and TRBJ2-5, with TRBD2 matching 8 bases. Per germline, CDR1 SGHAT and CDR2 FQNNGV. This CDR3 comprises 17 residues. The J segment lost 5 bases and the V segment lost 3 bases, leaving 14 bases of the junction unmatched. The CDR3 loop is CASSFSSGYGEGETQYF. The DNA for the CDR3 is TGTGCCAGCAGCTTTTCTAGCGGGTACGGGGAGGGGGAGACCCAGTACTTC.

This clonotype was seen only a few times. The chain uses TRBV7-9 and TRBJ2-5; 7 bases are a match to TRBD1. This CDR3 region has 14 residues. In germline, CDR1 is SEHNR, CDR2 FQNEAQ (reference sequence). Losses at the gene ends were 3 bases for V and 1 base for J; bases not matched to a gene: 2. CDR3 bases: TGTGCCAGCAGCTTTCGGGACAGCCAAGAGACCCAGTACTTC. Its protein is CASSFRDSQETQYF.

This sequence joins TRBV12-3 or TRBV12-4 and TRBJ2-1; TRBD2 is a possible D gene (5 bases). The CDR3 is made up of 13 amino acids. Trimming took 7 bases from V and 0 from J, leaving 7 bases between them. The CDR3 DNA reads as TGTGCCAGCAATGGACTCTCCTACAATGAGCAGTTCTTC. Protein product: CASNGLSYNEQFF.

This clonotype was counted ten times or more. V gene TRBV7-6 combines with J gene TRBJ1-1, with TRBD1 as a possible D gene (5 bases). The CDR3 sequence is 14 residues long. V was clipped by 1 base and J by 10 bases, with 16 bases between them. Germline assignment: CDR1 SGHVS and CDR2 FNYEAQ. The CDR3, as DNA: TGTGCCAGCAGCTTAGTCGCGGGGCAACCCGGAGCTTTCTTT. It specifies CASSLVAGQPGAFF.

The chain recombines TRBV3-1 with TRBJ1-1, with a possible D match to TRBD1 (6 bases). This CDR3 comprises 13 residues. The ends were cut back, 3 bases at V and 3 bases at J, with 8 bases in the middle. In germline, CDR1 is LGHDT, CDR2 YNNKEL (reference sequence). The CDR3 loop is CASSHQGHTEAFF. The CDR3 bases are TGTGCCAGCAGCCATCAGGGGCACACTGAAGCTTTCTTT.

This clonotype was counted between two and nine times. The chain has TRBV6-2 or TRBV6-3 and TRBJ2-5; TRBD1 is a possible D gene (6 bases). This CDR3 contains 15 residues. Deletions cut 7 bases from V and 3 bases from J, with 18 bases between. Germline loops: CDR1 MNHEY, CDR2 SVGEGT. CDR3 in DNA: TGTGCCAGCACCCCACAGGGAAGACTGAAAGAGACCCAGTACTTC. This gives the protein CASTPQGRLKETQYF.

This clonotype was counted between two and nine times. The rearrangement uses TRBV24-1 and TRBJ2-5; no clear D. The V and J ends lost 0 bases and 5 bases respectively, with 15 bases between them. CDR3 length: 16 residues. The germline V gene encodes CDR1 KGHDR and CDR2 SFDVKD. The CDR3 DNA is TGTGCCACCAGTGATTTGTCCGGCGGAATGGGGGAGACCCAGTACTTC. Its protein is CATSDLSGGMGETQYF.

Worth noting for this clonotype: It may be a read error: a sequence one base away is much more abundant. The rearrangement uses TRBV11-1 and TRBJ2-1, with TRBD2 matching over 9 bases. The CDR3 spans 13 residues. Germline CDR1 is SGHAT and CDR2 is FQDESV (reference sequence). As DNA, the CDR3 is TGTGCCGGCAGCATAAGTAGCGGGAGTATCCAGTTCTTC. As protein: CAGSISSGSIQFF.

The chain joins TRBV5-1 to TRBJ1-2, with D uncertain. With 4 bases removed from V and 0 bases from J, the gap between germline ends came to 16 bases. CDR1 SGHRS and CDR2 YFSETQ come from the germline V gene. The CDR3 is made up of 16 amino acids. In DNA form, the CDR3 reads TGCGCCAGCAGCCCGGCGGAAAGATCCTCTAACTATGGCTACACCTTC. Protein sequence: CASSPAERSSNYGYTF. Drawing the rest from reference TRBV5-1 and TRBJ1-2, the complete variable domain is KAGVTQTPRYLIKTRGQQVTLSCSPISGHRSVSWYQQTPGQGLQFLFEYFSETQRNKGNFPGRFSGRQFSNSRSEMNVSTLELGDSALYLCASSPAERSSNYGYTFGSGTRLTVV.

The V and J genes are TRBV9 and TRBJ2-1, with D perhaps matching TRBD1 (5 bases). Trimming left V 3 bases short and J 9 bases short, with 16 bases between. CDR3 length: 14 residues. Germline V lookup: CDR1 SGDLS, CDR2 YYNGEE. Here the CDR3 reads CASSGVQGRSEQFF. DNA of the CDR3: TGTGCCAGCAGCGGTGTCCAGGGCCGGAGTGAGCAGTTCTTC.